The TCR beta chain described here comes from a study of blood T cell repertoires in COVID-19. TCRdb keeps only in-frame clones here, not all; method: immunoSEQ multiplex PCR. The sample lists about 220,000 clones; over 75% were seen once. Germline-derived CDR1 and CDR2 are ENHRY and SYGVKD. The ends were cut back, 0 bases at V and 3 bases at J, with 5 bases in the middle. This CDR3 comprises 13 residues. The sample taken for sequencing was PBMCs or T cells enriched from blood (not recorded which). This receptor was obtained from a woman in her fifties or sixties who had recovered from COVID-19. The rearrangement uses TRBV10-3 and TRBJ1-1, with D uncertain. The DNA for the CDR3 is TGTGCCATCAGTGAGTCCACTGACACTGAAGCTTTCTTT. Translation: CAISESTDTEAFF.